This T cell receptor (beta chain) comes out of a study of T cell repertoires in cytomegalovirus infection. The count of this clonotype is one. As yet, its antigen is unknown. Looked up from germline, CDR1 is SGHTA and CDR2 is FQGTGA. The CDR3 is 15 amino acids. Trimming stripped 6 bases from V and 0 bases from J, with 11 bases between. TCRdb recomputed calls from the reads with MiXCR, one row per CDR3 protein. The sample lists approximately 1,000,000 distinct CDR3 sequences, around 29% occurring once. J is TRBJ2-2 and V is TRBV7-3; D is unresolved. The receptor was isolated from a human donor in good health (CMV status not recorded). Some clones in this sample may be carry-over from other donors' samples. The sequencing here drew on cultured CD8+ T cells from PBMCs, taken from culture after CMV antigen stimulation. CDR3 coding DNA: TGTGCCAGCAGTTTCCGCAGCTCGAACACCGGGGAGCTGTTTTTT. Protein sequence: CASSFRSSNTGELFF.